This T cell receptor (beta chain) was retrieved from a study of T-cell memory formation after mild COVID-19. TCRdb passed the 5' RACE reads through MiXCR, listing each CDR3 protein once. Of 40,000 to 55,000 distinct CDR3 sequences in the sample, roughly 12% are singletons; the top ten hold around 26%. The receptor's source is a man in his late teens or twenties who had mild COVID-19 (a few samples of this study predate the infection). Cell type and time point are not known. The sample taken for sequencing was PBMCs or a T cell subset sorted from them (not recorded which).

CDR3 region: CASTVAGAKNIQYF. The CDR3 nucleotides read TGTGCCAGCACCGTAGCGGGGGCCAAAAACATTCAGTACTTC. The chain has TRBV12-3 or TRBV12-4 and TRBJ2-4, with TRBD2 matching over 8 bases. J gave up 1 base and V 7 bases, and 3 bases lay outside the gene matches. This CDR3 has 14 amino acids.